This entry lists 6 T cell receptor beta chains sequenced from one sample in a study of blood T cell repertoires in COVID-19. Sequenced by immunoSEQ multiplex PCR; TCRdb stores in-frame clones only, minus some. Of about 220,000 clones detected, approximately 86% appear once; the ten largest clones hold approximately 14%. Sequencing was done on a sample of PBMCs or T cells enriched from blood (not recorded which). All receptors derive from a woman aged 45-60 years with acute COVID-19.

This clone occurred a few times. The rearrangement uses TRBV2 and TRBJ2-7; 9 positions match TRBD1. With V trimmed by 6 bases and J by 4 bases, 7 bases remained unmatched. CDR3 length equals 14 residues. Germline CDR1 SNHLY, CDR2 FYNNEI. The CDR3 nucleotides read TGTGCCAGCAGAAAGGACAGGGGTGGGTACGAGCAGTACTTC. Amino acid sequence: CASRKDRGGYEQYF.

Worth noting for this clone: Distinct nucleotide sequences in the sample also encode this CDR3. The chain links TRBV4-2 to TRBJ2-1, with 10 bases that match TRBD2. The CDR3 is made up of 15 amino acids. Germline V CDR1 and CDR2: LGHNA, YNFKEQ. After removal of 1 base from V and 3 bases from J, the junction contained 0 bases not matched to a gene. The CDR3 protein is CASSQASGSYNEQFF. The CDR3 DNA reads as TGTGCCAGCAGCCAAGCTAGCGGGAGCTACAATGAGCAGTTCTTC.

This clone showed up just a few times. This chain connects TRBV7-2 to TRBJ1-5, with D tentatively TRBD1 (6 bases). V lost 2 bases to trimming and J lost 7 bases, with 15 bases between them. Germline lookup yields CDR1 SGHTA and CDR2 FQGNSA. This CDR3 is 15 amino acids long. The CDR3 DNA follows: TGTGCCAGCAGCTTATCAACAGGGTCTCTGCAGCCCCAGCATTTT. Translated: CASSLSTGSLQPQHF.

The chain has TRBV20-1 and TRBJ1-2; no clear D. V lost 8 bases to trimming and J lost 4 bases, with 11 bases between them. Germline V lookup: CDR1 DFQATT, CDR2 SNEGSKA (reference sequence). CDR3 size: 11 residues. CDR3 DNA: TGCAGTTGTGTCCGGGGCTATGGCTACACCTTC. Protein: CSCVRGYGYTF.

The chain's CDR3 is CAWSSGAQETQYF. CDR3 in DNA: TGTGCCTGGAGTAGCGGGGCGCAAGAGACCCAGTACTTC. V is TRBV30 and J is TRBJ2-5; 7 nucleotides agree with TRBD2. With 2 bases clipped from V and 2 bases from J, the junction kept 2 bases outside the gene matches. The germline V gene has CDR1 GTSNPN and CDR2 SVGIG (reference sequence). This CDR3 has 13 residues.

J is TRBJ1-2 and V is TRBV6-2 or TRBV6-3; D may be TRBD1 (5 bases). CDR1 MNHEY and CDR2 SVGEGT come from the germline V gene. CDR3 length: 14 residues. The ends were cut back, 0 bases at V and 4 bases at J, with 9 bases in the middle. CDR3 in amino acids: CASSYSGGTYGYTF. CDR3 DNA: TGTGCCAGCAGTTACTCAGGAGGGACCTATGGCTACACCTTC.